This TCR beta chain stems from a study of T cell responses to AZD1222 COVID-19 vaccine. Method: immunoSEQ multiplex PCR; TCRdb's copy keeps in-frame clones and lacks some. The sample records more than 85,000 clones, 94% being singletons. Trimming left V 2 bases short and J 0 bases short, with 9 bases between. Germline V gene lookup returns CDR1 SGHRS and CDR2 YFSETQ. This CDR3 has 14 residues. The specimen comprised peripheral blood, sampled 28 days after the second AZD1222 dose. The origin of this receptor is an adult who received the AZD1222 COVID-19 vaccine. The chain joins TRBV5-1 to TRBJ2-7, with a weak D call TRBD1 (6 bases). The CDR3 region is CASSFGQSSYEQYF. DNA for the CDR3: TGCGCCAGCAGCTTCGGACAGAGCTCCTACGAGCAGTACTTC.